This TCR beta chain comes out of a study of blood T cell repertoires in COVID-19. Study information: PBMCs, B-cell-depleted T cells, or T cells provided the cDNA or gDNA that made up the material.

The assay was immunoSEQ multiplex PCR, and TCRdb's table has in-frame clones only and misses some. The sample records roughly 250,000 clones, 82% being singletons. The CDR3 is 13 residues long. V dropped 7 bases and J dropped 5 bases, with 15 bases sitting between them. Germline V lookup: CDR1 SGHTA, CDR2 FQGNSA. Sequenced sample: peripheral blood. The clonotype was recovered from a woman older than 75 with active or convalescent COVID-19. The gene calls are TRBV7-2 and TRBJ2-7; TRBD1 might be the D (6 bases). The CDR3 spells CASTPSRGHEQYF. In nucleotides, the CDR3 is TGTGCCAGCACCCCTTCCAGGGGCCACGAGCAGTACTTC.